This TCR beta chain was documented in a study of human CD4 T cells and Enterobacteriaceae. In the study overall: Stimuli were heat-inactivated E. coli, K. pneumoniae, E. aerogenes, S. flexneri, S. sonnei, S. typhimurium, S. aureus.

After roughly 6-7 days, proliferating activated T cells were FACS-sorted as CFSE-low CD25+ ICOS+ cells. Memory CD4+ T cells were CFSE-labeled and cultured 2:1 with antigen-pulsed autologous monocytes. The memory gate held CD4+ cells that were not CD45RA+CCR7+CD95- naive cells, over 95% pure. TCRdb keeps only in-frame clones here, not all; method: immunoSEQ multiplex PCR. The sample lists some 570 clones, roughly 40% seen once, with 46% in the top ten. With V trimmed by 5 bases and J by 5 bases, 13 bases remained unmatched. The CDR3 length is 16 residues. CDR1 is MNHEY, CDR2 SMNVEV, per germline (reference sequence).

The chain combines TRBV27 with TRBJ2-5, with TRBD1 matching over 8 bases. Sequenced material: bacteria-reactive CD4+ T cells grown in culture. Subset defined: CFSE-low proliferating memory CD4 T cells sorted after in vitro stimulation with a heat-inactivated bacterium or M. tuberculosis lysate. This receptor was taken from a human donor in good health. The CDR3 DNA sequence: TGTGCCAGCAGTACTCCTCGGACAGGGCGGGTGGAGACCCAGTACTTC. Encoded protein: CASSTPRTGRVETQYF.